This is a list of T cell receptor beta chains from one sample in a study of T-cell memory formation after mild COVID-19. TCRdb independently ran MiXCR on the 5' RACE reads; one entry per CDR3 protein. This sample yields under 350,000 distinct CDR3 sequences, of which around 15% are seen a single time; roughly 24% belongs to the top ten. Material: PBMCs or a T cell subset sorted from them (not recorded which). Receptors were obtained from a man between 18 and 29 years old who had mild COVID-19 (a few samples of this study predate the infection). Cell type and time point are not known. The CDR3 runs from the conserved cysteine through the conserved F or W. The D gene is left open where the match is weak. Size is omitted from some rows. Given values are once, few, many or a class for expanded clones.

abundance,d_gene,j_gene,v_gene,CDR3aa,CDR3nt
few,NA,TRBJ1-1,TRBV5-1,CASSSDRYGSEAFF,TGCGCCAGCAGCTCCGACCGCTACGGAAGTGAAGCTTTCTTT
few,TRBD2,TRBJ2-3,TRBV6-4,CASRRPREDGGASQYF,TGTGCCAGCAGACGACCGAGGGAAGACGGGGGGGCCTCACAGTATTTT
many,TRBD2,TRBJ2-1,TRBV14,CASRIAGGESHEQFF,TGTGCCAGCAGAATAGCGGGGGGGGAATCCCATGAGCAGTTCTTC
NA,TRBD2,TRBJ2-3,TRBV7-9,CASSLSGPTSGGDTDTQYF,TGTGCCAGCAGCTTATCCGGGCCTACTAGCGGGGGGGACACAGATACGCAGTATTTT
NA,NA,TRBJ2-5,TRBV27,CASSYAGKTQYF,TGTGCCAGCAGTTATGCTGGAAAGACCCAGTACTTC
few,TRBD2,TRBJ2-1,TRBV6-4,CASSPGTSFFHEQFF,TGTGCCAGCAGTCCCGGGACTAGCTTCTTCCATGAGCAGTTCTTC
once,NA,TRBJ2-2,TRBV3-1,CASRSPGELFF,TGTGCCAGCAGATCCCCCGGGGAGCTGTTTTTT
many,TRBD2,TRBJ2-3,TRBV7-2,CASSFGLAQGDTQYF,TGTGCCAGCAGCTTCGGACTAGCCCAGGGGGATACGCAGTATTTT
few,NA,TRBJ2-1,TRBV6-1,CASSEVGWNEQFF,TGTGCCAGCAGTGAAGTTGGGTGGAATGAGCAGTTCTTC
few,TRBD1,TRBJ2-1,TRBV18,CASSPTGTGGSGEQFF,TGTGCCAGCTCACCAACCGGGACAGGGGGCTCGGGTGAGCAGTTCTTC
few,NA,TRBJ2-1,TRBV7-3,CASSLQGRGDHNEQFF,TGTGCCAGCAGCTTACAGGGTCGTGGGGACCACAATGAGCAGTTCTTC
NA,TRBD2,TRBJ2-1,TRBV6-5,CASRLAGGLTYNEQFF,TGTGCCAGCAGGCTAGCGGGGGGGTTAACCTACAATGAGCAGTTCTTC
NA,NA,TRBJ1-3,TRBV12-3/TRBV12-4,CASSIEARVVDTIYF,TGTGCCAGCAGTATCGAGGCCCGGGTTGTGGACACCATATATTTT
few,NA,TRBJ1-2,TRBV7-8,CASSLLGGYGYTF,TGTGCCAGCAGCTTGCTTGGTGGCTATGGCTACACCTTC
few,NA,TRBJ1-1,TRBV5-1,CASSLAPDGLNTEAFF,TGCGCCAGCAGCTTGGCCCCGGACGGGTTGAACACTGAAGCTTTCTTT
few,NA,TRBJ1-1,TRBV5-1,CASSLVVGKNTEAFF,TGCGCCAGCAGCTTGGTCGTCGGGAAGAACACTGAAGCTTTCTTT
few,NA,TRBJ2-3,TRBV10-3,CAIRGRPGDTQYF,TGTGCCATCCGCGGCCGGCCTGGCGATACGCAGTATTTT
many,NA,TRBJ2-2,TRBV4-1,CASSQPRTGELFF,TGCGCCAGCAGCCAACCCCGGACCGGGGAGCTGTTTTTT
many,NA,TRBJ2-5,TRBV20-1,CSASESRRGETQYF,TGCAGTGCTAGCGAATCTAGGAGGGGCGAGACCCAGTACTTC
few,TRBD1,TRBJ2-3,TRBV24-1,CATSDPLLGGGTDTQYF,TGTGCCACCAGTGATCCTCTGTTAGGGGGCGGCACAGATACGCAGTATTTT
few,NA,TRBJ2-5,TRBV15,CATSRDRGEETQYF,TGTGCCACCAGCAGAGATCGAGGGGAAGAGACCCAGTACTTC
NA,NA,TRBJ2-4,TRBV5-1,CASSLGGSQNIQYF,TGCGCCAGCAGCTTGGGGGGGTCGCAAAACATTCAGTACTTC
NA,NA,TRBJ1-5,TRBV12-3/TRBV12-4,CASSFNSNQPQHF,TGTGCCAGCAGTTTTAATAGCAATCAGCCCCAGCATTTT
few,NA,TRBJ1-2,TRBV6-5,CASRNLLGGVDGYTF,TGTGCCAGCAGAAACCTCCTAGGGGGGGTCGATGGCTACACCTTC
many,NA,TRBJ2-5,TRBV7-2,CASSLSAPAAIQETQYF,TGTGCCAGCAGCTTAAGCGCACCAGCGGCGATCCAAGAGACCCAGTACTTC
few,NA,TRBJ2-2,TRBV6-5,CAAQEGTGELFF,TGTGCCGCCCAAGAGGGAACCGGGGAGCTGTTTTTT
NA,TRBD1,TRBJ2-5,TRBV7-2,CASSLVGTGHETQYF,TGTGCCAGCAGCTTAGTTGGGACAGGGCATGAGACCCAGTACTTC
many,NA,TRBJ2-7,TRBV20-1,CSARPFTGTEYEQYF,TGCAGTGCTAGGCCATTCACAGGGACGGAATACGAGCAGTACTTC
few,TRBD2,TRBJ2-1,TRBV6-2/TRBV6-3,CASSSTSGGADEQFF,TGTGCCAGCAGTTCGACTAGCGGGGGGGCCGATGAGCAGTTCTTC
NA,TRBD1,TRBJ1-3,TRBV4-1,CASSQGQAGNTIYF,TGCGCCAGCAGCCAGGGACAGGCTGGAAACACCATATATTTT
NA,TRBD1,TRBJ2-2,TRBV6-2/TRBV6-3,CASSYEGGRTGELFF,TGTGCCAGCAGTTACGAAGGGGGCCGAACCGGGGAGCTGTTTTTT